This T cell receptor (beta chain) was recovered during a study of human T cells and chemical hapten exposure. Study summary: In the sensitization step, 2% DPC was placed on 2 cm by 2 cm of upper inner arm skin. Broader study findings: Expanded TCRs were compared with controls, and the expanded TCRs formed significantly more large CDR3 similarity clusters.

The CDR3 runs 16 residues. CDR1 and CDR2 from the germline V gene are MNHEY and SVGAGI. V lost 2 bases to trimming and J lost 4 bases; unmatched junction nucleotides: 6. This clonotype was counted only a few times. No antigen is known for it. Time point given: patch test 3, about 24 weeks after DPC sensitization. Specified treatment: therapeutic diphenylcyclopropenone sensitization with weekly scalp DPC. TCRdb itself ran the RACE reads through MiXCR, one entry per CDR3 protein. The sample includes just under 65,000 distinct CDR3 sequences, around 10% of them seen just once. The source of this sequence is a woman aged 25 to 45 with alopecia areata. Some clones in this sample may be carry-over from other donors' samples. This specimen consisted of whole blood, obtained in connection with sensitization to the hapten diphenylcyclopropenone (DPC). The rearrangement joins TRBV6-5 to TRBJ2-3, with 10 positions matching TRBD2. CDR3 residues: CASSYVLAGGSDTQYF. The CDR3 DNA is TGTGCCAGCAGTTACGTATTAGCGGGAGGTTCAGATACGCAGTATTTT.